Shown below are 10 T cell receptor beta chains from a single sample sequenced in a study of shared clonotypes between healthy human individuals (dated by TCRdb to about 2020). To prepare the library, the immunoSEQ multiplex PCR assay was applied. The immuneACCESS repertoire file appears here via TCRdb, limited to in-frame rearrangements. These files lack a portion of the clones; in checked studies, under half of the deficit traces to unresolved V genes, and the cause of the others is not known. In all, the sample holds about 590,000 clones, and 95% to 96% of those were seen once. The ten top clones hold around 0.097% of the sample. CD8 naive samples were CD45RO-negative cells positively selected for CCR7, giving a CD45RA+CCR7+ population that excluded TemRA cells. Material for sequencing was naive CD8+ T cells sorted from blood. The cell subset or site label corresponds to: CD45RA+CCR7+. The receptor source for this set is a woman aged 25 to 39 in good health.

The chain has TRBV5-4 and TRBJ2-5; D is unresolved. Trimming cost V 6 bases and J 2 bases, with 14 bases left between them. This CDR3 is 14 amino acids long. CDR1 is SGHNT, CDR2 YYREEE, per germline (reference sequence). This chain's CDR3 is CASNTNPQQETQYF. CDR3 sequence (DNA): TGTGCCAGCAACACAAATCCGCAGCAAGAGACCCAGTACTTC. The full variable domain, with the rest looked up from reference TRBV5-4 and TRBJ2-5, is ETGVTQSPTHLIKTRGQQVTLRCSSQSGHNTVSWYQQALGQGPQFIFQYYREEENGRGNFPPRFSGLQFPNYSSELNVNALELDDSALYLCASNTNPQQETQYFGPGTRLLVL.

This chain connects TRBV28 to TRBJ2-2; 10 nucleotides align to TRBD1. This CDR3 is 14 amino acids long. V was pared by 10 bases and J by 6 bases, with 8 bases of the junction left unmatched. The V gene's germline CDR1 is MDHEN and CDR2 SYDVKM. CDR3 residues: CATTGTGVSGELFF. CDR3 nucleotides: TGTGCCACCACCGGGACAGGGGTTTCCGGGGAGCTGTTTTTT.

This chain uses TRBV7-9 with TRBJ2-1; 10 bases fit TRBD2. CDR3 length: 17 amino acids. The J segment lost 8 bases and the V segment lost 1 base, leaving 11 bases of the junction unmatched. Germline CDR1 and CDR2: SEHNR and FQNEAQ (reference sequence). The DNA for the CDR3 is TGTGCCAGCAGCTTAGGGCCTAGCGGGAGTATTCTCGATGAGCAGTTCTTC. Translated, it gives CASSLGPSGSILDEQFF.

The gene calls are TRBV27 and TRBJ1-2; D possibly corresponds to TRBD1 (6 bases). The CDR3 runs to 13 residues. Deletions cut 3 bases from V and 7 bases from J, with 12 bases between. Germline V gene sequence: CDR1 MNHEY, CDR2 SMNVEV (reference sequence). Here the CDR3 DNA reads TGTGCCAGCAGTTTTGCGGGGGCATCTGGCTACACCTTC. It codes for CASSFAGASGYTF.

Details on this clone: Different DNA sequences within this sample yield the same CDR3. This sequence joins TRBV5-6 and TRBJ2-7; no reliable D call. Trimming removed 0 bases from V and 6 bases from J, with 4 bases in between. CDR1 and CDR2 (germline): SGHDT, YYEEEE. CDR3 length equals 11 residues. For the CDR3, the DNA is TGTGCCAGCAGCTTGGGACGCGAGCAGTACTTC. It codes for CASSLGREQYF.

The chain has TRBV7-8 and TRBJ1-2; 8 bases are a match to TRBD1. This CDR3 region has 14 residues. Losses at the gene ends were 3 bases for V and 5 bases for J; bases not matched to a gene: 5. Per the germline V gene, CDR1 is SGHVS and CDR2 is FQNEAQ. The CDR3 sequence is CASSFDRGGYGYTF. In nucleotides, the CDR3 is TGTGCCAGCAGCTTTGACAGGGGCGGGTATGGCTACACCTTC.

Only one count was recorded for this clone. The chain carries TRBV19 and TRBJ1-5; no firm D call. Germline V gives CDR1 LNHDA, CDR2 SQIVND (reference sequence). Trimming took off 3 bases at V and 4 bases at J, with 22 bases between the two ends. CDR3 size: 18 residues. This CDR3 is CASSISWYEGLGNQPQHF. In nucleotides, the CDR3 is TGTGCCAGTAGTATTTCATGGTATGAAGGGTTGGGAAATCAGCCCCAGCATTTT.

V is TRBV27 and J is TRBJ2-7, with no clear D. This CDR3 has 12 amino acids. Trimming pared 7 bases from V and 5 bases from J, leaving 12 bases between. The V gene's germline CDR1 is MNHEY and CDR2 SMNVEV (reference sequence). CDR3 protein: CASTFYAHEQYF. CDR3 DNA: TGTGCCAGCACTTTTTACGCCCACGAGCAGTACTTC.

The rearrangement uses TRBV28 and TRBJ2-7; 8 positions match TRBD2. Germline V gene data show CDR1 as MDHEN and CDR2 as SYDVKM. The CDR3 consists of 14 residues. Trimming at V came to 5 bases and at J to 5 bases, leaving 8 bases not matched to a gene. CDR3 nucleotide sequence: TGTGCCAGCAGTCCCACTAGCGGTTACCACGAGCAGTACTTC. Its translation: CASSPTSGYHEQYF.

The V gene is TRBV5-6, the J gene TRBJ1-1; TRBD1 is a possible D gene (5 bases). Germline CDR1 SGHDT, CDR2 YYEEEE. V lost 4 bases, J lost 8 bases, and 15 bases lay in between. The CDR3 length is 13 residues. The CDR3 DNA reads TGTGCCAGCAGCCCAATGGTGGGGGGAGAAGCTTTCTTT. Encoded protein: CASSPMVGGEAFF.